This T cell receptor (beta chain) derives from a study of early T cells in non-severe SARS-CoV-2 infection. Study-wide context: Unsorted whole blood bulk RNA was sequenced, with unpaired chains.

This clonotype was seen more than once but under ten times. With 5 bases removed from V and 7 bases from J, the gap between germline ends came to 8 bases. This CDR3 is 12 amino acids long. Looked up from germline, CDR1 is SGHTA and CDR2 is FQGTGA. Unique molecular identifiers (one per individual cDNA molecule) were attached. TCRdb recomputed calls from the 5' RACE reads with MiXCR, one row per CDR3 protein. The sample contains roughly 83,000 distinct CDR3 sequences, less than 11% of which appear only once. The sequences come from whole blood, collected at baseline. The sequence was collected from an adult who was a healthcare worker with PCR-confirmed SARS-CoV-2 infection or an uninfected control (not recorded which). The rearrangement links TRBV7-3 to TRBJ2-2; perhaps TRBD1 as D (5 bases). The CDR3 DNA follows: TGTGCCAGCAGCCCAGGGTACGGGGAGCTGTTTTTT. As protein: CASSPGYGELFF.